The subject of this entry is one T cell receptor (beta chain). Its antigen is unknown. Reverse transcription used approximately 500 ng RNA and constant-region primers for alpha and beta. Alpha and beta chain libraries were made separately by chain-specific third strand synthesis with multiplexing indices. Each CDR3 protein is one row after TCRdb ran MiXCR on the 5' RACE reads. The table lists some 9,300 distinct CDR3 sequences, 10% of them singletons. The data originate from a study of HIV-infected patients and healthy controls. Study results and caveats: Healthy controls carried many MAIT alpha-chain CDR3s, while HIV+ repertoires had few.

Per germline, CDR1 SQVTM and CDR2 ANQGSEA. V gave up 3 bases and J gave up 4 bases; unmatched junction bases: 2. The CDR3 has 13 amino acids. The repertoire came from unfractionated whole blood and reflected all unsorted peripheral T cells. An approximately 2.4 ml peripheral blood sample was taken for RNA. The material was blood, obtained before antiretroviral therapy. V and J are TRBV29-1 and TRBJ2-1; 8 positions match TRBD2. The receptor's source is an adult with HIV infection. The CDR3 bases are TGCAGCGTTGAGAGCGGGAGTTACAATGAGCAGTTCTTC. As protein: CSVESGSYNEQFF.